What follows are 22 T cell receptor beta chains derived from one specimen sequenced in a study of blood T cell repertoires in COVID-19. Data came from immunoSEQ multiplex PCR; TCRdb stores just in-frame clones and leaves some out. The table includes 80,000 to 100,000 clones, about 90% detected once. The sample taken for sequencing was peripheral blood. The receptors were sampled from a man aged 50-59 years with COVID-19, enrolled during active disease.

The CDR3 spells CASSQGWASYEQYF. The CDR3, as DNA: TGCGCCAGCAGCCAAGGGTGGGCCTCCTACGAGCAGTACTTC. The chain recombines TRBV4-1 with TRBJ2-7; D call uncertain. V was pared by 1 base and J by 0 bases, with 7 bases between. This CDR3 contains 14 residues. The germline V gene encodes CDR1 MGHRA and CDR2 YSYEKL.

The chain employs TRBV6-5 and TRBJ2-1; D gene ambiguous. Trimming cost V 6 bases and J 4 bases, with 4 bases left between them. This CDR3 has 11 residues. From germline, CDR1 is MNHEY and CDR2 SVGAGI. The DNA of the CDR3 is TGTGCCAGCAGGACATACAATGAGCAGTTCTTC. This encodes CASRTYNEQFF.

The chain combines TRBV4-1 with TRBJ2-2; TRBD2 matches 12 bases. This CDR3 is 16 amino acids long. CDR1 MGHRA and CDR2 YSYEKL come from the germline V gene. V lost 5 bases, J lost 5 bases, and 6 bases stayed unmatched. CDR3 in amino acids: CASSVGLAGGTGELFF. The CDR3 DNA reads TGCGCCAGCAGCGTGGGACTAGCGGGCGGGACCGGGGAGCTGTTTTTT.

The chain uses TRBV2 and TRBJ1-5, with 11 bases that match TRBD1. Trimming at V came to 5 bases and at J to 1 base, leaving 10 bases not matched to a gene. The CDR3 covers 18 residues. Germline CDR1 SNHLY, CDR2 FYNNEI. CDR3 in DNA: TGTGCCAGCAGTCTTAGGGCGGGACAGGGGGGAAGCAATCAGCCCCAGCATTTT. This encodes CASSLRAGQGGSNQPQHF.

V usage is TRBV13 and J usage is TRBJ1-5, with D perhaps matching TRBD1 (6 bases). This CDR3 spans 14 amino acids. V was clipped by 1 base and J by 2 bases, with 6 bases between them. CDR1 and CDR2 from the germline V gene are PRHDT and FYEKMQ (reference sequence). CDR3 DNA sequence: TGTGCCAGCAGCTTAGCAGGGGGCAATCAGCCCCAGCATTTT. Its translation: CASSLAGGNQPQHF.

The chain employs TRBV7-3 and TRBJ1-1; D is unresolved. Per the germline V gene, CDR1 is SGHTA and CDR2 is FQGTGA. The germline V and J ends were trimmed by 2 bases and 1 base, with 5 bases remaining between them. The CDR3 runs to 13 residues. For the CDR3, the DNA is TGTGCCAGCAGCTTACAGTGGAACACTGAAGCTTTCTTT. Its translation: CASSLQWNTEAFF.

This clone was seen once. This rearrangement joins TRBV7-6 to TRBJ2-1; TRBD2 is a possible D gene (6 bases). CDR1 is SGHVS and CDR2 is FNYEAQ in the germline V gene. The CDR3 is 15 amino acids. With 5 bases removed from V and 5 bases from J, the gap between germline ends came to 16 bases. The CDR3 bases are TGTGCCAGCAGCGCGACTGGGGGGACCAACAATGAGCAGTTCTTC. Its translation is CASSATGGTNNEQFF.

The chain uses TRBV14 and TRBJ2-7; 8 nucleotides match TRBD1. After removal of 1 base from V and 2 bases from J, the junction contained 4 bases not matched to a gene. Germline V CDR1 and CDR2: SGHDN, FVKESK. This CDR3 is built from 15 residues. The CDR3 nucleotides read TGTGCCAGCAGCCAAGCAGGGGGCGCCACCTACGAGCAGTACTTC. As protein: CASSQAGGATYEQYF. Variable domain in full (rest from reference TRBV14 and TRBJ2-7): EAGVTQFPSHSVIEKGQTVTLRCDPISGHDNLYWYRRVMGKEIKFLLHFVKESKQDESGMPNNRFLAERTGGTYSTLKVQPAELEDSGVYFCASSQAGGATYEQYFGPGTRLTVT.

The chain joins TRBV27 to TRBJ2-1; D may be TRBD2 (6 bases). The V end lost 6 bases, the J end lost 5 bases, and 20 bases lay between the germline ends. The CDR3 covers 16 residues. Per germline, CDR1 MNHEY and CDR2 SMNVEV (reference sequence). CDR3 region: CASSPFLAGPNNEQFF. The CDR3 DNA reads as TGTGCCAGCAGCCCTTTCCTGGCGGGGCCTAACAATGAGCAGTTCTTC.

The V and J genes are TRBV30 and TRBJ2-3; D is uncertain. CDR3 length: 13 residues. Germline values: CDR1 GTSNPN, CDR2 SVGIG (reference sequence). V lost 0 bases and J 6 bases, leaving 10 bases between the germline ends. CDR3 loop: CAWSVRTSDTQYF. CDR3 nucleotides: TGTGCCTGGAGTGTACGCACATCGGATACGCAGTATTTT.

The chain joins TRBV12-3 or TRBV12-4 to TRBJ1-5; D gene unclear. The CDR3 has 13 residues. With 3 bases removed from V and 5 bases from J, the gap between germline ends came to 8 bases. CDR3 region: CASSFSTDQPQHF. The CDR3 nucleotides read TGTGCCAGCAGTTTTTCCACAGATCAGCCCCAGCATTTT.

The chain carries TRBV3-1 (or the pseudogene TRBV3-2) and TRBJ2-1; D not certain. Germline V gives CDR1 LGHDT, CDR2 YNNKEL (reference sequence). The CDR3 totals 13 residues. V lost 1 base to trimming and J lost 9 bases, with 10 bases between them. The CDR3 DNA sequence: TGTGCCAGCAGCCAAGTAAGAAGTAGTGAGCAGTTCTTC. It codes for CASSQVRSSEQFF.

This chain connects TRBV18 to TRBJ1-2; TRBD1 agrees at 7 bases. Germline loops: CDR1 KGHSH, CDR2 LQKENI. The CDR3 contains 15 residues. J gave up 5 bases and V 1 base, and 7 bases lay outside the gene matches. The CDR3 DNA reads as TGTGCCAGCTCACCACAGGGGGCTGAAGATTATGGCTACACCTTC. It yields the protein CASSPQGAEDYGYTF.

The genes are TRBV19 and TRBJ2-5, with TRBD1 matching over 7 bases. Germline trimming cut 7 bases from V and 0 bases from J; bases unmatched to any gene: 2. This CDR3 comprises 13 residues. Germline V lookup: CDR1 LNHDA, CDR2 SQIVND (reference sequence). CDR3 DNA sequence: TGTGCCAGTAAACAGGGGTACCAAGAGACCCAGTACTTC. This codes for CASKQGYQETQYF. The full variable domain, its missing parts supplied by reference TRBV19 and TRBJ2-5, is DGGITQSPKYLFRKEGQNVTLSCEQNLNHDAMYWYRQDPGQGLRLIYYSQIVNDFQKGDIAEGYSVSREKKESFPLTVTSAQKNPTAFYLCASKQGYQETQYFGPGTRLLVL.

The chain employs TRBV18 and TRBJ2-7; 10 bases align to TRBD2. The J segment lost 5 bases and the V segment lost 1 base, leaving 8 bases of the junction unmatched. Germline lookup yields CDR1 KGHSH and CDR2 LQKENI. The CDR3 length is 16 residues. The CDR3 is CASSPRKNSGGNEQYF. The CDR3 nucleotides are TGTGCCAGCTCACCACGAAAAAATAGCGGGGGGAACGAGCAGTACTTC.

Only a few counts were recorded for this clone. The genes are TRBV5-1 and TRBJ1-1, with unresolved D. CDR1 SGHRS and CDR2 YFSETQ come from the germline V gene. Trimming left V 3 bases short and J 6 bases short, with 12 bases between. The CDR3 loop spans 13 amino acids. In DNA, the CDR3 is TGCGCCAGCAGCTCGGAGCGCCCCTCTGAAGCTTTCTTT. Amino acid sequence: CASSSERPSEAFF.

The chain combines TRBV5-4 with TRBJ1-2; D remains ambiguous. The CDR3 runs to 12 residues. Germline V gene lookup returns CDR1 SGHNT and CDR2 YYREEE (reference sequence). The V end was cut by 1 base, the J end by 5 bases, with 6 bases between. The CDR3 is CASSLNGYGYTF. In nucleotides, the CDR3 is TGTGCCAGCAGCTTGAACGGTTATGGCTACACCTTC.

The CDR3 here is CASSPPFRLGNTIYF. The DNA of the CDR3 is TGTGCCAGCAGTCCGCCGTTTAGACTCGGAAACACCATATATTTT. The V gene is TRBV7-9, the J gene TRBJ1-3; D unclear. V was clipped by 6 bases and J by 4 bases, with 16 bases between them. This CDR3 contains 15 residues. Germline CDR1 and CDR2: SEHNR and FQNEAQ (reference sequence).

This chain connects TRBV29-1 to TRBJ1-4, with D possibly TRBD1 on 6 matching bases. The CDR3 length is 11 residues. V lost 6 bases, J lost 7 bases, and 9 bases lay in between. CDR1 is SQVTM, CDR2 ANQGSEA, per germline. CDR3: CSVATGEKLFF. CDR3 bases: TGCAGCGTCGCGACAGGTGAAAAACTGTTTTTT.

J is TRBJ2-2 and V is TRBV7-3; the match to TRBD1 covers 7 bases. This CDR3 comprises 17 residues. After removal of 0 bases from V and 4 bases from J, the junction contained 8 bases not matched to a gene. The germline gives CDR1 SGHTA, CDR2 FQGTGA. The CDR3 DNA reads as TGTGCCAGCAGCTTAACGCAAGGGGGCGGTGGCACCGGGGAGCTGTTTTTT. Its translation: CASSLTQGGGGTGELFF.

This chain connects TRBV18 to TRBJ2-7; D is perhaps TRBD1 (7 bases). This CDR3 region has 15 residues. Germline V lookup: CDR1 KGHSH, CDR2 LQKENI. The V gene lost 4 bases and the J gene lost 0 bases, with 13 bases spanning the gap. CDR3 loop: CASSRGAGGSYEQYF. Written as DNA, the CDR3 is TGTGCCAGCTCACGGGGGGCAGGGGGCTCCTACGAGCAGTACTTC. Supplemented by reference TRBV18 and TRBJ2-7, the full variable domain reads NAGVMQNPRHLVRRRGQEARLRCSPMKGHSHVYWYRQLPEEGLKFMVYLQKENIIDESGMPKERFSAEFPKEGPSILRIQQVVRGDSAAYFCASSRGAGGSYEQYFGPGTRLTVT.

V gene TRBV24-1 combines with J gene TRBJ2-3; TRBD2 matches 11 bases. After removal of 5 bases from V and 6 bases from J, the junction contained 3 bases not matched to a gene. The CDR3 is made up of 14 amino acids. The germline V gene has CDR1 KGHDR and CDR2 SFDVKD. The CDR3 is CATSASGGWDTQYF. The CDR3 coding sequence is TGTGCCACCAGTGCTAGCGGGGGGTGGGATACGCAGTATTTT.